The 10 T cell receptor beta chains below all came from one sample that was sequenced in a study of vaccination and CD4 T cells after COVID-19 (dated by TCRdb to between 2021 and 2022). For these TCRs, the target antigens are not known. According to the study, the label for this sample's treatment or condition signals: roughly ten-day PBMC culture with coronavirus spike peptide pools or control peptides (ViraFEST assay). The library was built by means of PCR. For sequencing, an Illumina iSeq 100 was employed. TCR sequencing of DNA from cultured CD4+ T cells used the Oncomine TCR Beta short-read assay at the Johns Hopkins FTIC core. TCRdb applied fastp at Q25 and MiXCR to the public reads, then kept only in-frame beta chains. Each CDR3 protein appears once, grouped with its most common genes and DNA. The sample contains tens of thousands of distinct CDR3 sequences, 43% of them found a single time. Around 2.9% of the sample goes to the ten largest clones.

The sample in question was CD4+ T cells from blood, cultured in vitro, obtained after SARS-CoV-2 vaccination. These receptors were collected from a human donor who had recovered from COVID-19.

This chain uses TRBV30 with TRBJ1-1; tentative D call: TRBD1 (5 bases). The CDR3 spans 11 residues. V lost 5 bases and J lost 10, with 14 bases in between. Germline V lookup: CDR1 GTSNPN, CDR2 SVGIG (reference sequence). DNA for the CDR3: TGTGCCTGGGGCGGGGGGTTTGGAGCTTTCTTT. Encoded protein: CAWGGGFGAFF.

CDR3 region: CASINSGTSDEQYF. The CDR3, as DNA: TGTGCCAGCATCAACTCCGGGACTAGCGACGAGCAGTACTTC. This chain links TRBV6-2 or TRBV6-3 with TRBJ2-7, with 10 bases that match TRBD2. The CDR3 has 14 residues. Germline CDR1 reads MNHEY; CDR2 reads SVGEGT. The V gene end was trimmed by 7 bases and the J gene end by 5 bases; junction bases not matched to a gene: 8.

The rearrangement uses TRBV6-1 and TRBJ2-5; maybe TRBD2 (6 bases). The germline gives CDR1 MNHNS, CDR2 SASEGT. CDR3 length: 15 residues. V lost 7 bases and J 5 bases, leaving 20 bases between the germline ends. The CDR3 coding sequence is TGTGCCAGCACCCCGCTGTCCGCGGCGGGGGAGACCCAGTACTTC. It translates to CASTPLSAAGETQYF.

The chain links TRBV27 to TRBJ2-3; 9 bases align to TRBD1. This CDR3 has 18 amino acids. CDR1 is MNHEY, CDR2 SMNVEV, per germline (reference sequence). With V trimmed by 3 bases and J by 5 bases, 15 bases remained unmatched. The CDR3 region has the DNA TGTGCCAGCAGTTTTTCGCTCCCCCCGGGACAGGGATTAGATACGCAGTATTTT. Its protein product is CASSFSLPPGQGLDTQYF.

The V and J genes are TRBV4-1 and TRBJ2-1, with 9 positions matching TRBD2. J lost 11 bases, V lost 3 bases, and 11 bases had no gene match. This CDR3 has 15 amino acids. CDR1 MGHRA and CDR2 YSYEKL come from the germline V gene. The CDR3 reads CASSQVLSGLAKQFF. As DNA, the CDR3 is TGCGCCAGCAGCCAGGTCCTCTCTGGACTAGCGAAGCAGTTCTTC.

The rearrangement joins TRBV19 to TRBJ1-6, with unresolved D. Germline V lookup: CDR1 LNHDA, CDR2 SQIVND (reference sequence). The V end was cut by 3 bases, the J end by 4 bases, with 7 bases between. The CDR3 sequence is 14 residues long. The CDR3 DNA reads as TGTGCCAGTAGTATTCGAGGATATAATTCACCCCTCCACTTT. Translated: CASSIRGYNSPLHF.

The chain carries TRBV27 and TRBJ1-5; D unclear. The CDR3 sequence is 13 residues long. Germline CDR1 reads MNHEY; CDR2 reads SMNVEV (reference sequence). Trimming removed 3 bases from V and 5 bases from J, with 8 bases in between. The CDR3 DNA sequence: TGTGCCAGCAGTTTTAGATTAGATCAGCCCCAGCATTTT. Translated: CASSFRLDQPQHF.

The chain joins TRBV7-9 to TRBJ1-1; 8 bases map to TRBD1. With 5 bases clipped from V and 7 bases from J, the junction kept 15 bases outside the gene matches. Germline CDR1 and CDR2: SEHNR and FQNEAQ (reference sequence). CDR3 length equals 16 residues. The CDR3 nucleotides read TGTGCCAGCAGCCCAGGGGGCGCGGGACCGGAAAATGAAGCTTTCTTT. Residues: CASSPGGAGPENEAFF.

The rearrangement links TRBV6-2 or TRBV6-3 to TRBJ1-1, with D maybe TRBD1 (5 bases). Germline V CDR1 and CDR2: MNHEY, SVGEGT. The V and J ends lost 6 bases and 0 bases respectively, with 14 bases between them. This CDR3 has 15 residues. The CDR3 is CASRLGNRMNTEAFF. CDR3 nucleotide sequence: TGTGCCAGCAGGCTAGGGAACAGGATGAACACTGAAGCTTTCTTT.

CDR3 nucleotide sequence: TGTGCCAGTTCGTCTAACTATGGCTACACCTTC. This sequence encodes CASSSNYGYTF. The V and J genes are TRBV19 and TRBJ1-2, with D unresolved. CDR1 LNHDA and CDR2 SQIVND come from the germline V gene (reference sequence). V was cut by 8 bases and J by 0 bases, with 4 bases left in between. The CDR3 is made up of 11 amino acids.